These T cell receptor beta chains were read from a single sample in a study of response to subunit inactivated influenza vaccine. TCRdb independently ran MiXCR on the RT-PCR reads; one entry per CDR3 protein. The sample holds over 400,000 distinct CDR3 sequences, approximately 12% seen once. The sample in question was PBMCs from blood, obtained 45 days after vaccination. The receptors derive from a man aged 45 to 65 who received an inactivated influenza vaccine. Each CDR3 is given without its conserved first and last residue. D genes are given only for firm matches.

CDR3	V	J	D
ASRGADGIYNEQF	TRBV12-3/TRBV12-4	TRBJ2-1	.
ASSLGGFYRTDTQY	TRBV7-2	TRBJ2-3	.
ASSSRTSGRNAAKNIQY	TRBV7-8	TRBJ2-4	TRBD2
AISGKGGTGELF	TRBV10-3	TRBJ2-2	.
SARDQTGGSYEQY	TRBV20-1	TRBJ2-7	TRBD1
SAPPAREETQY	TRBV20-1	TRBJ2-5	.
ASSQGAIRSGNTIY	TRBV3-1	TRBJ1-3	.
ASSHDRLGNQPQH	TRBV4-3	TRBJ1-5	.
ASSPGPATGQPQH	TRBV7-2	TRBJ1-5	.
ASKNRGPGANVLT	TRBV2	TRBJ2-6	TRBD1
ASSYRTSGPTGELF	TRBV5-6	TRBJ2-2	TRBD2
ASSFDRETQY	TRBV7-8	TRBJ2-5	.
SANQGSTDTQY	TRBV20-1	TRBJ2-3	.
ASSLTGLPEPQH	TRBV5-1	TRBJ1-5	.
SVGMYGTGETQY	TRBV29-1	TRBJ2-5	TRBD1
ASSLGQSQETQY	TRBV5-5	TRBJ2-5	.
SVVAGGVDTQY	TRBV29-1	TRBJ2-3	.
ASSLSREKAGDNEQF	TRBV7-3	TRBJ2-1	.
ASSRDGSSYEQY	TRBV6-1	TRBJ2-7	.
ASSQGQGTYNEQF	TRBV5-5	TRBJ2-1	TRBD1
ASSPPGLAGRETQY	TRBV18	TRBJ2-5	TRBD2
ASSYSMQQGAPGANVLT	TRBV6-5	TRBJ2-6	TRBD1
SARDQGLPEHTGELF	TRBV20-1	TRBJ2-2	.
ASRHTGLAGAGELF	TRBV12-3/TRBV12-4	TRBJ2-2	TRBD2